Below are 13 T cell receptor beta chains sequenced from a single sample in a study of cytomegalovirus exposure and HLA in healthy donors. The PCR made use of 60 Vbeta and 13 Jbeta primers. Profiling relied on immunoSEQ multiplex PCR, and the TCRdb table lists in-frame clones only, not all of them. This table has about 120,000 clones, roughly 71% appearing once. Sample: PBMCs. The origin of the receptors is a woman between 40 and 55 years old in good health and CMV-seropositive.

The chain carries TRBV11-2 and TRBJ1-5, with D unclear. Germline values: CDR1 SGHAT, CDR2 FQNNGV. The V gene lost 1 base and the J gene lost 3 bases, with 13 bases spanning the gap. This CDR3 is built from 16 residues. This chain's CDR3 is CASSLGTGVPNQPQHF. CDR3 DNA sequence: TGTGCCAGCAGCTTAGGAACGGGAGTACCCAATCAGCCCCAGCATTTT.

CDR3 coding DNA: TGTGCCAGCAGTGTACAACAGGGCGGGCAGCCCCAGCATTTT. Its translation is CASSVQQGGQPQHF. The J gene is TRBJ1-5, the V gene TRBV6-1, with a tentative D call TRBD1 (6 bases). The CDR3 spans 14 residues. The germline V gene encodes CDR1 MNHNS and CDR2 SASEGT. V lost 4 bases to trimming and J lost 7 bases, with 14 bases between them.

The chain links TRBV5-1 to TRBJ1-1; D is unresolved. Trimming left V 0 bases short and J 3 bases short, with 12 bases between. Looked up from germline, CDR1 is SGHRS and CDR2 is YFSETQ. There are 15 residues in the CDR3. Here the CDR3 DNA reads TGCGCCAGCAGCTTGGTTGGAGGGAGGTACACTGAAGCTTTCTTT. It encodes CASSLVGGRYTEAFF.

V usage is TRBV29-1 and J usage is TRBJ2-5; perhaps TRBD2 as D (5 bases). The end of the DNA aligns better with TRBJ2-7, so the J call may be wrong. In germline, CDR1 is SQVTM, CDR2 ANQGSEA. The CDR3 is 13 residues long. The CDR3 DNA sequence: TGCAGCGTTGAAAGTACTAAGCGGTACGAGCAGTACTTC. Translated: CSVESTKRYEQYF.

Worth noting for this clone: A read error may produce the germline difference seen at one junction end. J is TRBJ1-5 and V is TRBV29-1, with 9 bases identical to TRBD1. This CDR3 has 13 amino acids. Germline CDR1 reads SQVTM; CDR2 reads ANQGSEA. CDR3 sequence (DNA): TGCAGCGTTGAGGGACAGGGAGGTCAGCCCCAGAATTTT. It encodes CSVEGQGGQPQNF.

The J gene is TRBJ2-4, the V gene TRBV9; TRBD1 matches at 7 bases. With V trimmed by 4 bases and J by 1 base, 8 bases remained unmatched. Germline V gene sequence: CDR1 SGDLS, CDR2 YYNGEE. The CDR3 has 16 residues. The CDR3 spells CASSRQGEWAKNIQYF. In DNA form, the CDR3 reads TGTGCCAGCAGCAGACAGGGTGAATGGGCCAAAAACATTCAGTACTTC.

The chain recombines TRBV6-1 with TRBJ1-1; D uncertain. Per the germline V gene, CDR1 is MNHNS and CDR2 is SASEGT. This CDR3 spans 12 amino acids. Trimming took off 8 bases at V and 3 bases at J, with 10 bases between the two ends. Here the CDR3 reads CASSGGYTEAFF. The CDR3 nucleotides read TGTGCCAGCTCGGGAGGGTACACTGAAGCTTTCTTT.

The V call is TRBV12-5, the J call TRBJ2-6; 8 nucleotides align to TRBD1. The V gene's germline CDR1 is LGHNT and CDR2 FRNRAP. This CDR3 contains 19 residues. V lost 0 bases, J lost 1 base, and 8 bases stayed unmatched. CDR3 DNA sequence: TGTGCTAGTGGTTTGGTACAGAGGACAGGGATTTCTGGGGCCAACGTCCTGACTTTC. Translated, it gives CASGLVQRTGISGANVLTF.

The chain combines TRBV14 with TRBJ2-1; 13 bases align to TRBD2. J was trimmed by 10 bases and V by 5 bases; bases with no gene match: 11. The CDR3 is 16 amino acids. The germline CDR1 and CDR2 sequences are SGHDN and FVKESK. The CDR3 DNA is TGTGCCAGCAGCACCCGGACTAGCGGGAGCCGGGAGGAGCAGTTCTTC. It is translated as CASSTRTSGSREEQFF.

The J gene is TRBJ1-2, the V gene TRBV7-9; maybe TRBD1 (6 bases). V was trimmed by 5 bases and J by 0 bases, leaving 13 bases between them. Germline-derived CDR1 and CDR2 are SEHNR and FQNEAQ (reference sequence). CDR3 length equals 15 residues. CDR3 nucleotide sequence: TGTGCCAGCAGCGTGGGGGGGCAACCTAACTATGGCTACACCTTC. Protein sequence: CASSVGGQPNYGYTF.

In its sample, this clone was seen once. The genes are TRBV10-1 and TRBJ2-7; 9 bases are shared with TRBD1. Germline assignment: CDR1 WNHNN and CDR2 SYGVQD (reference sequence). The junction had 12 bases not matched to a gene; V was cut back by 8 bases and J by 1 base. CDR3 size: 16 residues. The CDR3 region has the DNA TGCGCCAGCCGTGTAGCCGGGACAGGGCCTTCCTACGAGCAGTACTTC. It codes for CASRVAGTGPSYEQYF.

V usage is TRBV7-6 and J usage is TRBJ1-1; the D gene is possibly TRBD1 (6 bases). Germline lookup yields CDR1 SGHVS and CDR2 FNYEAQ. The CDR3 contains 15 residues. Trimming pared 3 bases from V and 1 base from J, leaving 12 bases between. This chain's CDR3 is CASSFTLGGNTEAFF. As DNA, the CDR3 is TGTGCCAGCAGCTTCACCTTAGGGGGGAACACTGAAGCTTTCTTT.

The chain carries TRBV5-1 and TRBJ2-3; no clear D gene. There are 15 residues in the CDR3. Germline V CDR1 and CDR2: SGHRS, YFSETQ. Deletions cut 0 bases from V and 3 bases from J, with 11 bases between. The CDR3 bases are TGCGCCAGCAGCTTGGGCCCACAACCTACAGATACGCAGTATTTT. Protein: CASSLGPQPTDTQYF. Looking up the rest from reference TRBV5-1 and TRBJ2-3 gives the full variable domain: KAGVTQTPRYLIKTRGQQVTLSCSPISGHRSVSWYQQTPGQGLQFLFEYFSETQRNKGNFPGRFSGRQFSNSRSEMNVSTLELGDSALYLCASSLGPQPTDTQYFGPGTRLTVL.